This T cell receptor (beta chain) emerged from a study of PD-L1 blockade in urothelial cancer. Study-level information: In the patient group, about 85% of the roughly 29 were males with bladder-origin urothelial cancer. The study recovered a median of roughly 150,000 T cells per blood sample.

The CDR3 contains 16 residues. The germline gives CDR1 SGHRS, CDR2 YFSETQ. V lost 4 bases and J lost 4; bases outside the gene matches: 6. This clone was observed a single time. The table came from immunoSEQ multiplex PCR; TCRdb's copy has only in-frame clones and leaves some out. The sample consists of some 77,000 clones, approximately 90% of them appearing once. The TCR sequence derives from a woman in her seventies with urothelial cancer. This chain joins TRBV5-1 and TRBJ2-2; 11 nucleotides agree with TRBD1. The starting material was PBMCs, obtained around atezolizumab (anti-PD-L1) treatment. The CDR3 bases are TGCGCCAGCAGCCGGGGACAGGGGGATGGCACCGGGGAGCTGTTTTTT. Its translation is CASSRGQGDGTGELFF.